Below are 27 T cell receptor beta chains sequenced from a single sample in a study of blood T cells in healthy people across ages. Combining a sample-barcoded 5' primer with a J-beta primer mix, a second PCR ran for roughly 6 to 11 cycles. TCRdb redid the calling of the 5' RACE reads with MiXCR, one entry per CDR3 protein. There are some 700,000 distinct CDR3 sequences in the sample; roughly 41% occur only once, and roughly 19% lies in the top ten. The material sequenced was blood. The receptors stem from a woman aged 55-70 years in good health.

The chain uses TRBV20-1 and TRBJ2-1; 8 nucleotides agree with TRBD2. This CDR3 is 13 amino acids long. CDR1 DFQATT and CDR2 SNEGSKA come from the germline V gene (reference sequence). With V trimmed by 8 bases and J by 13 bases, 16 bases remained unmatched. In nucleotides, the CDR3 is TGCAGTTCTATAGCGGGGCGAATGGAGACCCAGTTCTTC. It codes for CSSIAGRMETQFF.

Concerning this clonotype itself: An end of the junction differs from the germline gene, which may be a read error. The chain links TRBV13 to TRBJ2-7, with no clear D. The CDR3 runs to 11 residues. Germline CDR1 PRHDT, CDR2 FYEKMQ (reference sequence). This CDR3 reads CTSSNSYEQYF. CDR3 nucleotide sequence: TGTACCAGCAGCAATTCCTACGAGCAGTACTTC.

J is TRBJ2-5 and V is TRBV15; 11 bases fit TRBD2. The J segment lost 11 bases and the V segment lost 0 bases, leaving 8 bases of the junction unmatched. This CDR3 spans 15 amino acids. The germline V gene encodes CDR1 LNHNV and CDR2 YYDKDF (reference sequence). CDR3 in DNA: TGTGCCACCAGCAGAGATAGCGGGAGGGTCAATGAGCAGTACTTC. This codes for CATSRDSGRVNEQYF.

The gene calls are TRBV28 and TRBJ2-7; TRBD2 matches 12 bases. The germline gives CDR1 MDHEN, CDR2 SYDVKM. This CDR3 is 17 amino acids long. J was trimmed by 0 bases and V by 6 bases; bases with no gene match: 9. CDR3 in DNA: TGTGCCAGCAGGCAACCCGGGACTAGCGGGTTCTCCTACGAGCAGTACTTC. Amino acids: CASRQPGTSGFSYEQYF.

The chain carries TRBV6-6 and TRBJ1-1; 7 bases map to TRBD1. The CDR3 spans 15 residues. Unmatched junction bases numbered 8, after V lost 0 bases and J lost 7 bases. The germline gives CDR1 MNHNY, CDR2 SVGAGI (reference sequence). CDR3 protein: CASSYSWGPGGEAFF. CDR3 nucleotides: TGTGCCAGCAGTTACTCTTGGGGTCCAGGGGGTGAAGCTTTCTTT.

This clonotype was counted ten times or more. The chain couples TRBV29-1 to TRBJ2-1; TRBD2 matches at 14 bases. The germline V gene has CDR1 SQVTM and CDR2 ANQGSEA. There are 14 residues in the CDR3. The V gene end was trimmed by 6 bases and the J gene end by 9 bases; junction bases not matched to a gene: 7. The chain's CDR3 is CSVTGTSGGGEQFF. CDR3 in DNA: TGCAGCGTGACCGGGACTAGCGGGGGCGGTGAGCAGTTCTTC.

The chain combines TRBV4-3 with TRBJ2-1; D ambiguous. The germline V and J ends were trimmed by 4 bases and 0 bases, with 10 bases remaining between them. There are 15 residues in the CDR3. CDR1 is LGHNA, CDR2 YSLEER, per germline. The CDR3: CASSRDLSSYNEQFF. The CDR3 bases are TGCGCCAGCAGCCGCGACTTAAGCTCCTACAATGAGCAGTTCTTC.

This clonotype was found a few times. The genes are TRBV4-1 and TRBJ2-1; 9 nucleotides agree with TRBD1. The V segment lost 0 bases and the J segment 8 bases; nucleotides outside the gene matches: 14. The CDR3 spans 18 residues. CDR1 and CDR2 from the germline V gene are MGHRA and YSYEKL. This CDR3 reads CASSQDIAAGTGWDEQFF. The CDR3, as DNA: TGCGCCAGCAGCCAAGATATTGCTGCCGGGACAGGGTGGGATGAGCAGTTCTTC.

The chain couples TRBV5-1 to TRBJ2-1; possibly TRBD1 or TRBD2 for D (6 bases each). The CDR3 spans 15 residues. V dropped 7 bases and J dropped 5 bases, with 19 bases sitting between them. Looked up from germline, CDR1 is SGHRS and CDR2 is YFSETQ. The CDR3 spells CASVEGGSRNNEQFF. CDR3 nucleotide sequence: TGCGCCAGCGTCGAGGGGGGTAGTCGCAACAATGAGCAGTTCTTC.

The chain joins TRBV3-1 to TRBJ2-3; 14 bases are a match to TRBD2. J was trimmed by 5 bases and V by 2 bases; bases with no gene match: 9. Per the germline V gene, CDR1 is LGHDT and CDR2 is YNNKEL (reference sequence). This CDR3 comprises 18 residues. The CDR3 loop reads CASSQPGTSGGGIDTQYF. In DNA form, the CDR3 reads TGTGCCAGCAGCCAACCCGGGACTAGCGGGGGAGGGATAGATACGCAGTATTTT.

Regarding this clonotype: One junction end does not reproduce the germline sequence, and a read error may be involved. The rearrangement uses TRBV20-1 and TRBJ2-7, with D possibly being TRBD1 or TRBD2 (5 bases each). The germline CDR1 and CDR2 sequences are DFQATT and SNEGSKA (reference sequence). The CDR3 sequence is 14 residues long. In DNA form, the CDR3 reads TGCAGCGCTAGAACTTCTTTGGGGGACTACGAGCAGTACTTC. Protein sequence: CSARTSLGDYEQYF.

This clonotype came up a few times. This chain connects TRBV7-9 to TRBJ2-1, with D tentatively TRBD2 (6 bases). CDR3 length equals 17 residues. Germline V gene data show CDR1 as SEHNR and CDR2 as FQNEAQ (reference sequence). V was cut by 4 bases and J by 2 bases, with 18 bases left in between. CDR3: CASSSAPGSGTYNEQFF. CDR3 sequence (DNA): TGTGCCAGCAGCTCCGCACCCGGGAGCGGTACCTACAATGAGCAGTTCTTC.

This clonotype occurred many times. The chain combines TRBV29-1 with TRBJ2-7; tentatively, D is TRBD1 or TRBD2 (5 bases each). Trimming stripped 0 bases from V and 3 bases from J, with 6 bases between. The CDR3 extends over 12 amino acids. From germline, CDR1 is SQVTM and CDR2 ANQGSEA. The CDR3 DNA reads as TGCAGCGTTGAAGAGGGGGACTACGAGCAGTACTTC. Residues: CSVEEGDYEQYF.

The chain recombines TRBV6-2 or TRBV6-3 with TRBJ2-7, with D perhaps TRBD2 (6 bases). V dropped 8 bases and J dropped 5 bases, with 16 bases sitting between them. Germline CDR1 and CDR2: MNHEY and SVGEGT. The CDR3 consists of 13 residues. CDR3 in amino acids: CASLSGRGNEQYF. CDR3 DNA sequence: TGTGCCAGCTTATCGGGACGGGGGAACGAGCAGTACTTC.

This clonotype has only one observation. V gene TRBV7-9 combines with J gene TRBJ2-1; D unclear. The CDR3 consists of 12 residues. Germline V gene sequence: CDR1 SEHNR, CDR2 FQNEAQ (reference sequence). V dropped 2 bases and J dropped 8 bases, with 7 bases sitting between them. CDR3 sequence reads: CASSLRSDEQFF. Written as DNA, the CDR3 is TGTGCCAGCAGCTTAAGATCGGATGAGCAGTTCTTC. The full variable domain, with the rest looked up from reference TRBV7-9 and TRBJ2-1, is DTGVSQNPRHKITKRGQNVTFRCDPISEHNRLYWYRQTLGQGPEFLTYFQNEAQLEKSRLLSDRFSAERPKGSFSTLEIQRTEQGDSAMYLCASSLRSDEQFFGPGTRLTVL.

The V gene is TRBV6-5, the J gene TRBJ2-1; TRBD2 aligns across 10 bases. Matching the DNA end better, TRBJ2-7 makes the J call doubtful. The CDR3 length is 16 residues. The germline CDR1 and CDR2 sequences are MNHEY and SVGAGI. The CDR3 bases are TGTGCCAGCAGGCGGGGACTAGCGAACTCCTACAATGAGCAGTACTTC. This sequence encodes CASRRGLANSYNEQYF.

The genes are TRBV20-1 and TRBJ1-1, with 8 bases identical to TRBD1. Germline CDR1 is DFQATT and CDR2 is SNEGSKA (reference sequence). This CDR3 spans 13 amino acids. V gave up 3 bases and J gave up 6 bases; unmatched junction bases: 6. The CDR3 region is CSASQGALPEAFF. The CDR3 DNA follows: TGCAGTGCTAGCCAGGGGGCTTTGCCTGAAGCTTTCTTT.

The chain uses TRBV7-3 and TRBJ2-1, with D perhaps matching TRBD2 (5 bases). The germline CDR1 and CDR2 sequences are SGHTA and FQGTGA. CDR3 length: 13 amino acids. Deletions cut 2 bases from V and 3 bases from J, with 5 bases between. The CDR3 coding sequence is TGTGCCAGCAGCTTACGGGACTACAATGAGCAGTTCTTC. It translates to CASSLRDYNEQFF.

As DNA, the CDR3 is TGCAGTGCGAAGGCGGGAGGTGTGGGCGAGCAGTACTTC. Residues: CSAKAGGVGEQYF. The chain couples TRBV20-1 to TRBJ2-7; 8 nucleotides align to TRBD2. The CDR3 sequence is 13 residues long. Trimming removed 6 bases from V and 6 bases from J; junction bases left unmatched: 10. CDR1 and CDR2 from the germline V gene are DFQATT and SNEGSKA (reference sequence).

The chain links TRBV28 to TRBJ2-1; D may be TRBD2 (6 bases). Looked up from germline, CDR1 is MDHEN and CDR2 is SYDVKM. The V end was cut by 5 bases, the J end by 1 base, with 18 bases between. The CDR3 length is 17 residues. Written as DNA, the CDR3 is TGTGCCAGCAGTCCCCCCACTAGCCTGGGATCCTACAATGAGCAGTTCTTC. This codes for CASSPPTSLGSYNEQFF.

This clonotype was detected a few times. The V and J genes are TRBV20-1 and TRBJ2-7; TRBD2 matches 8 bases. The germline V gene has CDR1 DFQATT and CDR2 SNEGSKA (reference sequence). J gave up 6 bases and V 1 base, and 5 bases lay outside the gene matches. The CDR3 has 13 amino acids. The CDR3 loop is CSARGRGGGEQYF. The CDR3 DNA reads TGCAGTGCTAGAGGTCGGGGGGGCGGCGAGCAGTACTTC.

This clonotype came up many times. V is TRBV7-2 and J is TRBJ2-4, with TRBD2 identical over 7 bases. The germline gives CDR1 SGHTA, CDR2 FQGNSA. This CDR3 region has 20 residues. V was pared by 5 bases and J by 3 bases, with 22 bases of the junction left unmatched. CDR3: CASSPYSPSGTNPNKNIQYF. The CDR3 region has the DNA TGTGCCAGCAGCCCATACAGCCCTAGCGGAACCAATCCTAACAAAAACATTCAGTACTTC.

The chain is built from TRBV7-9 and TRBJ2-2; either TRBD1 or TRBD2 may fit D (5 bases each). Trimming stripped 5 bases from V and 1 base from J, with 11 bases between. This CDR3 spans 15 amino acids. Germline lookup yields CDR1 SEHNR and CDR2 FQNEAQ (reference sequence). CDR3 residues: CASSPGAGNTGELFF. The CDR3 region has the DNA TGTGCCAGCAGCCCCGGGGCAGGGAACACCGGGGAGCTGTTTTTT.

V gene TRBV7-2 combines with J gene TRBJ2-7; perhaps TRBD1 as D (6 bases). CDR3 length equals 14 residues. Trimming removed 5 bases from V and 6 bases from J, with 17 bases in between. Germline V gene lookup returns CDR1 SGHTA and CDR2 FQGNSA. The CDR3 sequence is CASSQKTGIVEQYF. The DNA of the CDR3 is TGTGCCAGCAGCCAAAAGACAGGAATAGTCGAGCAGTACTTC.

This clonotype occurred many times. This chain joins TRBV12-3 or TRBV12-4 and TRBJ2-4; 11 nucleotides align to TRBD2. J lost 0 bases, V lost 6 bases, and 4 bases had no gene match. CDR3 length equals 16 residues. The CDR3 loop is CASRLAGASAKNIQYF. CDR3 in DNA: TGTGCCAGCAGACTAGCGGGAGCTTCAGCCAAAAACATTCAGTACTTC.

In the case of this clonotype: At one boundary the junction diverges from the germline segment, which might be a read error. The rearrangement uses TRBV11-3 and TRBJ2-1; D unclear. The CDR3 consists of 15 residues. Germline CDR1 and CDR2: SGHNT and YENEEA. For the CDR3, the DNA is TGTGCCAGCAGCTTAGATGATTCCAGAGCCAATGGGCAGTTCTTC. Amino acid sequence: CASSLDDSRANGQFF.

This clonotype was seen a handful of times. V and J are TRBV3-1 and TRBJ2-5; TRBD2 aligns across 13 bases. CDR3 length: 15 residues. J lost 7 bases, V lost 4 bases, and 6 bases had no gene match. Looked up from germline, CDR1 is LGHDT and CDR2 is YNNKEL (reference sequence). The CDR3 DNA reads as TGTGCCAGCAGCCGAACTAGCGGGAGGGCCGGGACCCAGTACTTC. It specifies CASSRTSGRAGTQYF.